The T cell receptor (beta chain) under discussion was sequenced for a study of cytotoxic CD8 clonotypes in ibrutinib-treated CLL. Study-level information: Response sampling took place at median 12 months of treatment, range 6 to 36. Mean productive templates were about 260,000; mean productive rearrangements were roughly 100,000.

Study-wide results and limits: Sustained-remission and progressing patients had unequal sampling times. Public clonotypes were seen rarely and were contracted or stable on treatment.

The method was immunoSEQ multiplex PCR; TCRdb's version includes in-frame clones alone and lacks a portion of them. Here the sample spans some 200,000 clones, 65% to 80% being singletons. The germline V gene encodes CDR1 MNHNS and CDR2 SASEGT. The germline V and J ends were trimmed by 7 bases and 5 bases, with 14 bases remaining between them. The CDR3 contains 13 residues. Points on this clone: The antigen is unknown.

The sequences come from PBMCs, collected after 12 months of ibrutinib treatment. The V and J genes are TRBV6-1 and TRBJ2-5; D remains unclear. This receptor was identified in a human donor with chronic lymphocytic leukemia. For the CDR3, the DNA is TGTGCCAGCACCAAGGACCTGGGGGAGACCCAGTACTTC. Translated, it gives CASTKDLGETQYF.